Listed below are T cell receptor beta chains from one sample, sequenced in a study of monozygotic twins with inflammatory bowel disease. TCRdb re-called the 5' RACE reads and catalogs CDR3 proteins one per entry, DNA excluded. Its clone listing holds around 140,000 distinct CDR3 sequences. The sample comprised blood. These receptors all come from a human donor with ulcerative colitis or Crohn's disease, or a healthy co-twin of an affected twin (not recorded which). Both conserved end residues are part of each CDR3. The order of the fields is V gene, J gene, CDR3 protein.

v_gene: TRBV7-8; j_gene: TRBJ1-3; CDR3aa: CASSLIPSAGNTIYF
v_gene: TRBV20-1; j_gene: TRBJ1-1; CDR3aa: CSARVGGRSTEAFF
v_gene: TRBV20-1; j_gene: TRBJ2-5; CDR3aa: CSARSGLAGSQETQYF
v_gene: TRBV20-1; j_gene: TRBJ1-1; CDR3aa: CSVRTEFLNTEAFF
v_gene: TRBV5-6; j_gene: TRBJ2-3; CDR3aa: CASSLVDRPQAGTDTQYF
v_gene: TRBV5-1; j_gene: TRBJ1-4; CDR3aa: CASSPGGRENEKLFF
v_gene: TRBV14; j_gene: TRBJ1-5; CDR3aa: CASSLSLDQPQHF
v_gene: TRBV5-1; j_gene: TRBJ2-1; CDR3aa: CASSRGGAGEYNEQFF
v_gene: TRBV5-4; j_gene: TRBJ2-3; CDR3aa: CASSPDYSFADTQYF
v_gene: TRBV7-9; j_gene: TRBJ1-1; CDR3aa: CASSLDVRGAEAFF
v_gene: TRBV7-2; j_gene: TRBJ2-5; CDR3aa: CASRSRDGQETQYF
v_gene: TRBV12-3/TRBV12-4; j_gene: TRBJ2-5; CDR3aa: CASSPGTGFFAWQTQYF
v_gene: TRBV6-1; j_gene: TRBJ2-2; CDR3aa: CASSPSGTSVRNTGELFF
v_gene: TRBV7-8; j_gene: TRBJ1-5; CDR3aa: CASNDGPNQPQHF
v_gene: TRBV7-2; j_gene: TRBJ1-4; CDR3aa: CASSLRGDGNEKLFF
v_gene: TRBV4-3; j_gene: TRBJ1-5; CDR3aa: CASSQDWQDNQPQHF
v_gene: TRBV5-1; j_gene: TRBJ2-5; CDR3aa: CASSLEGGVETQYF
v_gene: TRBV23-1; j_gene: TRBJ1-2; CDR3aa: CASSQSGGNYGYTF
v_gene: TRBV7-9; j_gene: TRBJ1-2; CDR3aa: CASSPGFLYGYTF
v_gene: TRBV7-3; j_gene: TRBJ2-1; CDR3aa: CASSLIASGGVNEQFF
v_gene: TRBV19; j_gene: TRBJ1-2; CDR3aa: CASSDGSKIGFGYTF
v_gene: TRBV4-2; j_gene: TRBJ2-5; CDR3aa: CASSQDEVASGASGETQYF
v_gene: TRBV20-1; j_gene: TRBJ1-5; CDR3aa: CSAKMGLKQIGPQHF
v_gene: TRBV7-2; j_gene: TRBJ2-5; CDR3aa: CASSLQRGGQETQYF
v_gene: TRBV6-2/TRBV6-3; j_gene: TRBJ2-5; CDR3aa: CASSYSRQAGSKTQYF